These T cell receptor beta chains were read from a single sample in a study of CD8 T cells in ankylosing spondylitis. TCRdb re-called the 5' RACE reads through MiXCR, storing one row per CDR3 protein. Here the sample spans over 200,000 distinct CDR3 sequences, around 20% being singletons. Sequenced: blood, either unsorted or a sorted T cell fraction (not recorded which). The receptors originated from a male donor with ankylosing spondylitis. Both conserved end residues are part of each CDR3. D genes are given only for firm matches. Expanded clones get a size class; other rows say once, few or many, or leave the size out.

d_gene | len | abundance | j_gene | v_gene | CDR3aa | CDR3nt
- | 17 | few | TRBJ1-2 | TRBV7-8 | CASSLEFRSRDYYGYTF | TGTGCCAGCAGCTTAGAATTTCGTAGCAGGGATTACTATGGCTACACCTTC
TRBD2 | 17 | - | TRBJ2-3 | TRBV4-3 | CASSQDWGLADTDTQYF | TGCGCCAGCAGCCAAGATTGGGGACTAGCGGATACAGATACGCAGTATTTT
TRBD1 | 14 | few | TRBJ1-1 | TRBV6-1 | CASGDRGLGTEAFF | TGTGCCAGCGGAGACAGGGGTCTGGGCACTGAAGCTTTCTTT
TRBD2 | 15 | - | TRBJ2-7 | TRBV28 | CASRGTSGRALGQYF | TGTGCCAGCAGGGGAACTAGCGGGAGGGCCTTGGGGCAGTACTTC
- | 17 | - | TRBJ1-3 | TRBV5-6 | CASSHPGPPSSGNTIYF | TGTGCCAGCAGCCACCCGGGACCGCCCAGCTCTGGAAACACCATATATTTT
- | 13 | few | TRBJ2-7 | TRBV30 | CAWSALDGTEQYF | TGTGCCTGGAGTGCCTTGGACGGCACCGAGCAGTACTTC
- | 14 | - | TRBJ2-2 | TRBV4-2 | CASSQDQNTGELFF | TGTGCCAGCAGCCAAGACCAGAACACCGGGGAGCTGTTTTTT
- | 13 | few | TRBJ2-2 | TRBV5-6 | CASSFSGAGELFF | TGTGCCAGCAGCTTTTCAGGGGCCGGGGAGCTGTTTTTT
TRBD2 | 15 | - | TRBJ2-1 | TRBV7-6 | CASSLLAGVTAEQFF | TGTGCCAGCAGCTTACTAGCGGGAGTAACCGCTGAGCAGTTCTTC
- | 15 | - | TRBJ1-2 | TRBV7-9 | CASHRVPTDNYGYTF | TGTGCCAGCCACCGGGTACCGACAGACAACTATGGCTACACCTTC
TRBD1 | 14 | few | TRBJ2-5 | TRBV27 | CASSSRDRGETQYF | TGTGCCAGCAGTTCCCGGGACAGGGGAGAGACCCAGTACTTC
TRBD2 | 17 | - | TRBJ2-1 | TRBV2 | CASSEARRTSGTEGQFF | TGTGCCAGCAGTGAAGCGCGGAGGACTAGCGGTACAGAAGGGCAGTTCTTC
TRBD1 | 17 | few | TRBJ2-1 | TRBV4-2 | CASSQEGWDRGRNEQFF | TGTGCCAGCAGCCAAGAGGGGTGGGACAGGGGGCGGAATGAGCAGTTCTTC
TRBD2 | 16 | - | TRBJ2-7 | TRBV12-3/TRBV12-4 | CASRNGLAGHPYEQYF | TGTGCCAGCAGGAACGGACTAGCGGGACATCCCTACGAGCAGTACTTC
TRBD1 | 15 | many | TRBJ1-2 | TRBV4-3 | CASSQDGTGRYGYTF | TGCGCCAGCAGCCAAGATGGGACAGGGCGTTATGGCTACACCTTC
TRBD1 | 14 | - | TRBJ2-1 | TRBV7-9 | CASSLVQGEIPQFF | TGTGCCAGCAGCTTAGTCCAGGGGGAAATACCCCAGTTCTTC
- | 13 | - | TRBJ2-7 | TRBV4-1 | CASSPRTSNEQYF | TGCGCCAGCAGCCCGCGTACTAGCAACGAGCAGTACTTC
- | 14 | few | TRBJ2-2 | TRBV6-1 | CASTYRGGTGELFF | TGTGCCAGCACCTACCGGGGCGGCACCGGGGAGCTGTTTTTT
- | 14 | few | TRBJ1-2 | TRBV7-6 | CASSPLAGSYGYTF | TGTGCCAGCAGCCCCCTGGCGGGGAGCTATGGCTACACCTTC
TRBD2 | 15 | - | TRBJ2-3 | TRBV29-1 | CSVVGLAGVSDTQYF | TGCAGCGTGGTGGGACTAGCGGGAGTTTCAGATACGCAGTATTTT
TRBD1 | 14 | - | TRBJ2-1 | TRBV20-1 | CSATTGATYNEQFF | TGCAGTGCAACCACAGGGGCTACCTACAATGAGCAGTTCTTC
TRBD2 | 16 | - | TRBJ2-5 | TRBV25-1 | CASREGASGDPRDQYF | TGTGCCAGCAGGGAGGGGGCTAGCGGGGACCCAAGAGACCAGTACTTC
- | 13 | many | TRBJ2-5 | TRBV12-3/TRBV12-4 | CASRPRDQETQYF | TGTGCCAGCAGGCCCCGGGACCAAGAGACCCAGTACTTC
TRBD2 | 13 | - | TRBJ2-2 | TRBV29-1 | CSVVTSFSGEPFF | TGCAGCGTTGTGACTAGCTTTTCCGGGGAGCCGTTTTTT
- | 16 | - | TRBJ2-7 | TRBV9 | CASSVGAGGGVYEQYF | TGTGCCAGCAGCGTAGGTGCAGGGGGAGGAGTATACGAGCAGTACTTC
- | 14 | many | TRBJ2-2 | TRBV29-1 | CSVGFDRNTGELFF | TGCAGCGTTGGGTTCGACAGGAACACCGGGGAGCTGTTTTTT
- | 14 | - | TRBJ2-7 | TRBV5-1 | CASSLVTENYEQYF | TGCGCCAGCAGCTTGGTGACAGAAAACTACGAGCAGTACTTC
- | 14 | - | TRBJ2-5 | TRBV24-1 | CATSDFNSQETQYF | TGTGCCACCAGTGATTTTAACAGCCAAGAGACCCAGTACTTC
TRBD2 | 16 | - | TRBJ2-1 | TRBV5-1 | CASRGTSGGPYNEQFF | TGCGCCAGCAGGGGGACTAGCGGGGGTCCCTACAATGAGCAGTTCTTC
- | 14 | - | TRBJ2-2 | TRBV11-2 | CASSHGLNTGELFF | TGTGCCAGCAGCCATGGACTCAACACCGGGGAGCTGTTTTTT
- | 14 | few | TRBJ2-5 | TRBV12-3/TRBV12-4 | CASTQGGAEETQYF | TGTGCCAGCACCCAAGGGGGGGCTGAAGAGACCCAGTACTTC
- | 15 | few | TRBJ2-7 | TRBV6-1 | CASTQSTGSSYEQYF | TGTGCCAGCACCCAATCAACAGGATCTTCCTACGAGCAGTACTTC
- | 16 | - | TRBJ2-2 | TRBV24-1 | CATSDWVGGVTGELFF | TGTGCCACCAGTGATTGGGTGGGAGGCGTCACCGGGGAGCTGTTTTTT
- | 13 | - | TRBJ1-2 | TRBV9 | CASSVGDTNGYTF | TGTGCCAGCAGCGTAGGGGATACTAATGGCTACACCTTC
- | 15 | many | TRBJ1-1 | TRBV7-9 | CASSLGTGANTEAFF | TGTGCCAGCAGCTTAGGTACAGGAGCGAACACTGAAGCTTTCTTT
- | 13 | few | TRBJ1-4 | TRBV11-2 | CASSLEGYEKLFF | TGTGCCAGCAGCTTAGAGGGGTACGAAAAACTGTTTTTT
- | 13 | - | TRBJ2-7 | TRBV20-1 | CSASHPGAYEQYF | TGCAGTGCTAGCCATCCAGGGGCCTACGAGCAGTACTTC
- | 12 | - | TRBJ1-4 | TRBV10-3 | CAISESTEKLFF | TGTGCCATCAGTGAGTCTACTGAAAAACTGTTTTTT
- | 13 | - | TRBJ2-3 | TRBV21-1 | CASRDRVADTQYF | TGTGCCAGCAGGGACAGGGTTGCAGATACGCAGTATTTT
- | 16 | few | TRBJ2-4 | TRBV6-7 | CASRADAQGAKNIQYF | TGTGCCAGCAGAGCCGACGCCCAGGGGGCCAAAAACATTCAGTACTTC